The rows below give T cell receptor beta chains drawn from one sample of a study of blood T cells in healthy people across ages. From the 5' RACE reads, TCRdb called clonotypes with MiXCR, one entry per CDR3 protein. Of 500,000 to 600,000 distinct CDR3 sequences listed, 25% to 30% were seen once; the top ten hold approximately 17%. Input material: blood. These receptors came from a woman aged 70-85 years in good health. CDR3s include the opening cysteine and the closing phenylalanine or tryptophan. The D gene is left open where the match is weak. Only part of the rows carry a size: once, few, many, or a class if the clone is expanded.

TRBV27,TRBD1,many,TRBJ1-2,TGTGCCAGCAGTCGACAGGGTGGTGGCTACACCTTC,CASSRQGGGYTF
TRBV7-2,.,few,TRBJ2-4,TGTGCCAGCAGCCCCGGCAGGGGTCGGGCTAGTAACATTCAGTACTTC,CASSPGRGRASNIQYF
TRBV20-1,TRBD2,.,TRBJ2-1,TGCAGTGCTACTAGCGGGGCGGGCTACAATGAGCAGTTCTTC,CSATSGAGYNEQFF
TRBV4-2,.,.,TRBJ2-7,TGTGCCAGCAGCCGCTCAGGAGGGGGGGAGTCCTACGAGCAGTACTTC,CASSRSGGGESYEQYF
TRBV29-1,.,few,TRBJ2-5,TGCAGCGTTTGGGGGACCCAGTACTTC,CSVWGTQYF
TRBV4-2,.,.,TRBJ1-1,TGTGCCAGCAGCCAAGAAAGAGAGCGCACTGAAGCTTTCTTT,CASSQERERTEAFF
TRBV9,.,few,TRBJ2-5,TGTGCCAGCAGCCTTTATGGGGTGGAAGAGACCCAGTACTTC,CASSLYGVEETQYF
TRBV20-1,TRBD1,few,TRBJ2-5,TGCAGTGCCACCCACATCAACAGGGGCGGTGGAGAGACCCAGTACTTC,CSATHINRGGGETQYF
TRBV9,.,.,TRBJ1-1,TGTGCCAGCAGCGTCGCCACCACTGAAGCTTTCTTT,CASSVATTEAFF
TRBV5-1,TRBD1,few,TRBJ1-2,TGCGCCAGTGGACAGGGGACGTCCGGAGGCTACACCTTC,CASGQGTSGGYTF
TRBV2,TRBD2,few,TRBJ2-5,TGTGCCAGCAGTCAGACTAGCGGGGGAGAAGAGACCCAGTACTTC,CASSQTSGGEETQYF
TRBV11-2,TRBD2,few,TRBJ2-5,TGTGCCAGCCGAGGGGTCTTACGGGGGGGGCAAGAGACCCAGTACTTC,CASRGVLRGGQETQYF
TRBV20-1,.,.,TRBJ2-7,TGCAGTGCGCAGGGGGGGGGCTCCTACTACGAGCAGTACTTC,CSAQGGGSYYEQYF
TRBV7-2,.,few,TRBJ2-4,TGTGCCAGCAGCTTCTCTCTAGCCAAAAACATTCAGTACTTC,CASSFSLAKNIQYF
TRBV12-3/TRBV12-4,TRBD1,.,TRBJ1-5,TGTGCCAGCAGTCCGGGACAGGGGCTCCAGCCCCAGCATTTT,CASSPGQGLQPQHF
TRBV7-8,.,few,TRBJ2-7,TGTGCCAGCAGCTTCATAGGCGGGTCGTCCGGCGAGCAGTACTTC,CASSFIGGSSGEQYF
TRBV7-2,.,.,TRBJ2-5,TGTGCCAGCAGCTTAGATAGGCCTTACCCTTCCTTC,CASSLDRPYPSF
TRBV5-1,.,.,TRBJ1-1,TGCGCCAGCAGCGGGACGGGGGCTAGGGTGAACACTGAAGCTTTCTTT,CASSGTGARVNTEAFF
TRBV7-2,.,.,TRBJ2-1,TGTGCCAGCAGCTTAGCGAGCGATGGGGGCCTAGCGGCACGACGGAATGAGCAGTTCTTC,CASSLASDGGLAARRNEQFF
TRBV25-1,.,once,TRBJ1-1,TGTGCCAGCGGTGAATATATTCGGAGGGGCCGAGGGGCAACCACTGAAGCTTTCTTT,CASGEYIRRGRGATTEAFF
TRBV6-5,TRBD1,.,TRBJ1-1,TGTGCCAGCAGTTATGGGACAGGGATAGGAACTGAAGCTTTCTTT,CASSYGTGIGTEAFF
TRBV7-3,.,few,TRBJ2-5,TGTGCCAGCAGCCGGTTTACAGGGTACCGGGAGACCCAGTACTTC,CASSRFTGYRETQYF
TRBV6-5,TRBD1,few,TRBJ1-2,TGTGCCAGCACCTCACCGGGACAGGGGGCTAAGTACACCTTC,CASTSPGQGAKYTF
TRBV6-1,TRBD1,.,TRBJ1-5,TGTGCCAGCATGGAGCGGCAGGGGGTCAATCAGCCCCAGCATTTT,CASMERQGVNQPQHF
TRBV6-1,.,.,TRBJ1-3,TGTGCCAGCAGTCTAACGGACAGACACTCTGGAAACACCATATATTTT,CASSLTDRHSGNTIYF
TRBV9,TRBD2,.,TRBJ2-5,TGTGCCAGCAGCGCCAGAACCGGGACTAGCGACGAGACCCAGTACTTC,CASSARTGTSDETQYF
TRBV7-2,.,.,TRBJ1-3,TGTGCCAGCAGCACTCGGACCCTCCTCTCTGGAAACACCATATATTTT,CASSTRTLLSGNTIYF
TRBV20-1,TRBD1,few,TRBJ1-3,TGCAGTGCTAGGTCTACAGGGGCAGGTGGAAACACCATATATTTT,CSARSTGAGGNTIYF
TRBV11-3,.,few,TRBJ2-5,TGTGCCAGCAACATGGGGGGGGGCCGAGAGACCCAGTACTTC,CASNMGGGRETQYF
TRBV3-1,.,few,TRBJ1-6,TGTGCCAGCAGCCCCGCAGGGAGCCGATCACCCCTCCACTTT,CASSPAGSRSPLHF
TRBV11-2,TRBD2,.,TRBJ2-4,TGTGCCAGCAGCCGAACCGCGGGGGGCGGCTTAGCCAAAAACATTCAGTACTTC,CASSRTAGGGLAKNIQYF
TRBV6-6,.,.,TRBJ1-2,TGTGCCAGCAGTTTCCGGGACACATCTAACTATGGCTACACCTTC,CASSFRDTSNYGYTF
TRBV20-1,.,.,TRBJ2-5,TGCAGTGCCCCCAGAGAGACCCAGTACTTC,CSAPRETQYF
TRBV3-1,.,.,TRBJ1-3,TGTGCCAGCAGCCCCCGAAGCGGCGGCTCTGGAAACACCATATATTTT,CASSPRSGGSGNTIYF
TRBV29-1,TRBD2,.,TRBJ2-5,TGCAGCGTTGTTGGCGGGGGGGAGGAAGAGACCCAGTACTTC,CSVVGGGEEETQYF
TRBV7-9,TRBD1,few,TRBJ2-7,TGTGCCAGCAGCCGGTCGACAGGGGGCCACCGAGACTACGAGCAGTACTTC,CASSRSTGGHRDYEQYF
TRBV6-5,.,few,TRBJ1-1,TGTGCCAGCAGTTACTCGTTTGGGGGGCAGAACACTGAAGCTTTCTTT,CASSYSFGGQNTEAFF
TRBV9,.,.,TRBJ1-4,TGTGCCAGCAGCGTAAGTCAGGGTGCTGAAAAACTGTTTTTT,CASSVSQGAEKLFF
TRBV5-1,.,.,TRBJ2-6,TGCGCCAGCAGCTTGGACTCTGCTCCTGGGGCCAACGTCCTGACTTTC,CASSLDSAPGANVLTF
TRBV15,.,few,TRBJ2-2,TGTGCCACCAGCAGAGACAGGGGCGTCGGGGAGCTGTTTTTT,CATSRDRGVGELFF
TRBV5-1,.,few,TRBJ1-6,TGCGCCAGCAGCCCGACGGGGGGCGAATCACCCCTCCACTTT,CASSPTGGESPLHF
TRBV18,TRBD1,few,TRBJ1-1,TGTGCCAGCTCACTCTCGACAGGGGCGATGAACACTGAAGCTTTCTTT,CASSLSTGAMNTEAFF
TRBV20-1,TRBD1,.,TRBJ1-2,TGCAGTGCTAGTTTCGGGACAGGGAAGGGCTACACCTTC,CSASFGTGKGYTF
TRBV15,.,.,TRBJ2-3,TGTGCCACCAGCAGAACAGGGTCCCTTACAGATACGCAGTATTTT,CATSRTGSLTDTQYF
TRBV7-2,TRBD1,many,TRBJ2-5,TGTGCCAGCAGCTCCACAGGGGGTAGCAAGTTCTTC,CASSSTGGSKFF
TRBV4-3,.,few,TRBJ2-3,TGCGCCAGCAGCCCCTTATTGGCGGGGAATGATCTTTACTACACAGATACGCAGTATTTT,CASSPLLAGNDLYYTDTQYF
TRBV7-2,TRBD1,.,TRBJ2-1,TGTGCCAGCAGCTCGCGACAGGGACGGCAGTTCTTC,CASSSRQGRQFF
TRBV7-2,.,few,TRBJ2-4,TGTGCCAGCAGCTTATACGGCCCACGAGGCAACATTCAGTACTTC,CASSLYGPRGNIQYF
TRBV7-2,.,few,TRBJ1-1,TGTGCCAGCAGCTTAAGGGGGGGTTCGAACACTGAAGCTTTCTTT,CASSLRGGSNTEAFF
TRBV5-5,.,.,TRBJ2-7,TGTGCCAGCAGCTTCAGGCTGACCTACGAGCAGTACTTC,CASSFRLTYEQYF
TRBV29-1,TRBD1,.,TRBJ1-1,TGCAGCACCCGGGACAGGGCATTCGCTGAAGCTTTCTTT,CSTRDRAFAEAFF
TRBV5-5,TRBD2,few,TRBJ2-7,TGTGCCAGCAGCTTGACGACGGGGGGCTACGAGCAGTACTTC,CASSLTTGGYEQYF
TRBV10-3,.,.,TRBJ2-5,TGTGCCATCAGCCCCGGGACAACGGAGACCCAGTACTTC,CAISPGTTETQYF
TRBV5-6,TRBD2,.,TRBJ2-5,TGTGCCAGCAGCGGGACTAGCGCCGGGGGCAAGACCCAGTACTTC,CASSGTSAGGKTQYF